The 31 T cell receptor beta chains below all came from one sample that was sequenced in a study of T cell clonotyping in hematopoietic cell transplantation. Generated by immunoSEQ multiplex PCR, the TCRdb table keeps only in-frame clones and is missing some. The table includes almost 8,500 clones, about 89% detected once. The specimen was peripheral blood mononuclear cells, collected at the time of graft-versus-host disease after allogeneic stem cell transplant. These TCRs come from a male patient aged 60-69 years who had an allogeneic stem cell transplant from a related donor, so the T cells may come from the graft donor. Some clones in this sample may be carry-over from other donors' samples.

The V call is TRBV28, the J call TRBJ1-2; D is unclear. The CDR3 is 12 amino acids. The V end lost 2 bases, the J end lost 4 bases, and 5 bases lay between the germline ends. CDR1 is MDHEN, CDR2 SYDVKM, per germline. This CDR3 reads CASSLRGYGYTF. Written as DNA, the CDR3 is TGTGCCAGCAGTTTACGGGGCTATGGCTACACCTTC.

V gene TRBV2 combines with J gene TRBJ1-5; 7 bases align to TRBD1. The CDR3 contains 18 residues. V lost 6 bases, J lost 0 bases, and 14 bases stayed unmatched. Germline lookup yields CDR1 SNHLY and CDR2 FYNNEI. Here the CDR3 reads CASSPGPRDRNSNQPQHF. Written as DNA, the CDR3 is TGTGCCAGCAGCCCCGGCCCCCGGGACAGAAATAGCAATCAGCCCCAGCATTTT.

This chain connects TRBV28 to TRBJ1-2; TRBD1 is a possible D gene (6 bases). Trimming pared 2 bases from V and 7 bases from J, leaving 11 bases between. Germline loops: CDR1 MDHEN, CDR2 SYDVKM. CDR3 size: 13 residues. The CDR3 DNA sequence: TGTGCCAGCAGTTTAGGGACACCTAGTGGCTACACCTTC. It yields the protein CASSLGTPSGYTF.

The sample holds one count of this clone. This chain connects TRBV7-6 to TRBJ2-2; 9 positions agree with TRBD2. With 2 bases clipped from V and 12 bases from J, the junction kept 10 bases outside the gene matches. The germline CDR1 and CDR2 sequences are SGHVS and FNYEAQ. This CDR3 has 15 amino acids. CDR3 sequence: CASSLPLAGPSQLFF. The CDR3 region has the DNA TGTGCCAGCAGCTTACCGCTAGCGGGGCCCTCGCAGCTGTTTTTT.

This clone was recorded a few times. This chain links TRBV7-6 with TRBJ1-5; TRBD1 is a possible D gene (5 bases). CDR3 length equals 15 residues. Germline loops: CDR1 SGHVS, CDR2 FNYEAQ. V was trimmed by 6 bases and J by 6 bases, leaving 18 bases between them. The CDR3 DNA is TGTGCCAGCAGTAAGACAGCGGGGTTCGGTCAGCCCCAGCATTTT. Translated: CASSKTAGFGQPQHF.

The rearrangement links TRBV5-1 to TRBJ2-5; 11 bases line up with TRBD2. Looked up from germline, CDR1 is SGHRS and CDR2 is YFSETQ. Trimming cost V 0 bases and J 3 bases; bases outside gene matches: 10. This CDR3 is built from 18 residues. CDR3 sequence reads: CASSLALAGGRGEETQYF. In nucleotides, the CDR3 is TGCGCCAGCAGCTTGGCCCTAGCGGGGGGCCGGGGTGAAGAGACCCAGTACTTC.

The gene calls are TRBV11-1 and TRBJ2-1, with D possibly TRBD2 on 5 matching bases. Trimming removed 7 bases from V and 3 bases from J, with 13 bases in between. This CDR3 region has 14 residues. Germline loops: CDR1 SGHAT, CDR2 FQDESV (reference sequence). As DNA, the CDR3 is TGTGCCAGCACCTCGAACCGGGACTACAATGAGCAGTTCTTC. It is translated as CASTSNRDYNEQFF. The complete variable domain, with remaining parts taken from reference TRBV11-1 and TRBJ2-1, reads EAEVAQSPRYKITEKSQAVAFWCDPISGHATLYWYRQILGQGPELLVQFQDESVVDDSQLPKDRFSAERLKGVDSTLKIQPAELGDSAMYLCASTSNRDYNEQFFGPGTRLTVL.

The chain recombines TRBV29-1 with TRBJ2-2; D perhaps matches TRBD1 (6 bases). Germline V gene lookup returns CDR1 SQVTM and CDR2 ANQGSEA. Trimming cost V 6 bases and J 8 bases, with 16 bases left between them. CDR3 size: 13 residues. Written as DNA, the CDR3 is TGCAGCGTACTGTCGACAGGTGCTGGGGAGCTGTTTTTT. Its translation is CSVLSTGAGELFF.

The V call is TRBV6-5, the J call TRBJ2-1, with TRBD2 identical over 9 bases. The V gene end was trimmed by 8 bases and the J gene end by 4 bases; junction bases not matched to a gene: 9. This CDR3 region has 15 residues. Germline V gives CDR1 MNHEY, CDR2 SVGAGI. The CDR3 loop is CASGTGTSLYNEQFF. CDR3 nucleotide sequence: TGTGCCAGCGGGACCGGGACTAGCCTGTACAATGAGCAGTTCTTC.

The chain joins TRBV7-2 to TRBJ1-5; 8 bases are shared with TRBD1. Germline V gene sequence: CDR1 SGHTA, CDR2 FQGNSA. This CDR3 comprises 17 residues. With V trimmed by 6 bases and J by 0 bases, 10 bases remained unmatched. This chain's CDR3 is CASSRTGGTYSNQPQHF. DNA for the CDR3: TGTGCCAGCAGTCGTACAGGGGGGACGTATAGCAATCAGCCCCAGCATTTT. Supplemented by reference TRBV7-2 and TRBJ1-5, the full variable domain reads GAGVSQSPSNKVTEKGKDVELRCDPISGHTALYWYRQSLGQGLEFLIYFQGNSAPDKSGLPSDRFSAERTGGSVSTLTIQRTQQEDSAVYLCASSRTGGTYSNQPQHFGDGTRLSIL.

In this sample, this clone is medium-sized (0.01 to 0.1%). The V gene is TRBV9, the J gene TRBJ2-7; D is perhaps TRBD1 or TRBD2 (5 bases each). The V end was cut by 4 bases, the J end by 5 bases, with 10 bases between. The CDR3 loop spans 12 amino acids. Germline V gene sequence: CDR1 SGDLS, CDR2 YYNGEE. The CDR3 DNA is TGTGCCAGCAGCCCCGGGGCACACGAGCAGTACTTC. This codes for CASSPGAHEQYF.

The CDR3 region is CASSIDSNSPLHF. CDR3 coding DNA: TGCGCCAGCAGCATAGACAGTAATTCACCCCTCCACTTT. This sequence joins TRBV5-1 and TRBJ1-6; the D gene is possibly TRBD1 (5 bases). This CDR3 spans 13 amino acids. Per germline, CDR1 SGHRS and CDR2 YFSETQ. Trimming removed 4 bases at V and 6 bases at J, with 8 bases between.

This clone was counted between two and nine times. CDR3 DNA: TGTGCCAGCAGGCAGGGTGGAGGGACTGAAGCTTTCTTT. Protein: CASRQGGGTEAFF. The gene calls are TRBV6-6 and TRBJ1-1; tentative D call: TRBD1 (5 bases). Per germline, CDR1 MNHNY and CDR2 SVGAGI (reference sequence). V was trimmed by 6 bases and J by 5 bases, leaving 13 bases between them. The CDR3 runs to 13 residues.

J is TRBJ1-2 and V is TRBV6-1; TRBD1 might be the D (6 bases). Germline loops: CDR1 MNHNS, CDR2 SASEGT. V was cut by 0 bases and J by 5 bases, with 13 bases left in between. The CDR3 loop spans 15 amino acids. The CDR3 region is CASSEAPGAGYGYTF. DNA of the CDR3: TGTGCCAGCAGTGAAGCCCCGGGGGCTGGATATGGCTACACCTTC.

The chain couples TRBV7-6 to TRBJ2-1, with D maybe TRBD2 (7 bases). V was shortened by 5 bases and J by 3 bases, with 14 bases between the two germline ends. CDR1 SGHVS and CDR2 FNYEAQ come from the germline V gene. The CDR3 runs to 15 residues. The DNA for the CDR3 is TGTGCCAGCAGCCACACGGGGGGCTTCTACAATGAGCAGTTCTTC. It specifies CASSHTGGFYNEQFF. The entire variable domain, with the rest obtained from reference TRBV7-6 and TRBJ2-1, is as follows: GAGVSQSPRYKVTKRGQDVALRCDPISGHVSLYWYRQALGQGPEFLTYFNYEAQQDKSGLPNDRFSAERPEGSISTLTIQRTEQRDSAMYRCASSHTGGFYNEQFFGPGTRLTVL.

V is TRBV11-3 and J is TRBJ2-7, with D maybe TRBD2 (6 bases). V lost 4 bases and J 3 bases, leaving 10 bases between the germline ends. The CDR3 has 13 residues. Germline lookup yields CDR1 SGHNT and CDR2 YENEEA. The CDR3 spells CASSSLANYEQYF. The CDR3 nucleotides are TGTGCCAGCAGCTCACTAGCTAACTACGAGCAGTACTTC.

V gene TRBV11-2 combines with J gene TRBJ2-5, with D possibly being TRBD1 or TRBD2 (5 bases each). The V and J ends lost 4 bases and 1 base respectively, with 13 bases between them. CDR1 and CDR2 (germline): SGHAT, FQNNGV. This CDR3 spans 15 amino acids. For the CDR3, the DNA is TGTGCCAGCAGCTCCGTGAGGGGCCGCCAAGAGACCCAGTACTTC. This encodes CASSSVRGRQETQYF.

The chain is built from TRBV28 and TRBJ2-2, with 8 bases that match TRBD1. CDR1 is MDHEN, CDR2 SYDVKM, per germline. CDR3 size: 15 residues. Losses at the gene ends were 3 bases for V and 6 bases for J; bases not matched to a gene: 6. The CDR3 nucleotides read TGTGCCAGCAGTTTCCAGGACAGGGAAGCCGGGGAGCTGTTTTTT. Translating gives CASSFQDREAGELFF.

This clone occurred a few times. The CDR3 sequence is CASSTGTEGQPQHF. DNA of the CDR3: TGCGCCAGCAGCACCGGGACTGAGGGGCAGCCCCAGCATTTT. J is TRBJ1-5 and V is TRBV5-1; D is perhaps TRBD1 (5 bases). Trimming shortened V by 4 bases and J by 7 bases, and 15 bases separated the two germline ends. CDR1 is SGHRS, CDR2 YFSETQ, per germline. The CDR3 has 14 residues.

The chain combines TRBV9 with TRBJ1-4, with unresolved D. Trimming shortened V by 2 bases and J by 3 bases, and 8 bases separated the two germline ends. The CDR3 loop spans 14 amino acids. CDR1 is SGDLS, CDR2 YYNGEE, per germline. CDR3 in DNA: TGTGCCAGCAGCGTCGGTGGGGCTAATGAAAAACTGTTTTTT. Translated: CASSVGGANEKLFF.

The V gene is TRBV30, the J gene TRBJ1-2; a weak D match, TRBD1 (5 bases). The CDR3 is made up of 14 amino acids. Germline V gives CDR1 GTSNPN, CDR2 SVGIG (reference sequence). With 8 bases removed from V and 7 bases from J, the gap between germline ends came to 23 bases. Written as DNA, the CDR3 is TGTGCCATTCGAGGGACCCTGGGGCTCGGTGGCTACACCTTC. Its translation: CAIRGTLGLGGYTF.

The V and J genes are TRBV6-5 and TRBJ1-5; 10 positions agree with TRBD1. Germline V gives CDR1 MNHEY, CDR2 SVGAGI. V dropped 4 bases and J dropped 6; count of bases not matched to a gene: 6. This CDR3 is 15 amino acids long. This chain's CDR3 is CASSSGTGVSQPQHF. CDR3 DNA: TGTGCCAGCAGTTCCGGGACAGGGGTGAGTCAGCCCCAGCATTTT.

The CDR3 loop reads CASTTGAYRNTEAFF. CDR3 nucleotides: TGTGCCAGCACCACTGGGGCATACCGGAACACTGAAGCTTTCTTT. V usage is TRBV28 and J usage is TRBJ1-1, with D possibly being TRBD1 (5 bases). Trimming shortened V by 7 bases and J by 1 base, and 16 bases separated the two germline ends. Looked up from germline, CDR1 is MDHEN and CDR2 is SYDVKM. This CDR3 is 15 amino acids long. The full variable domain, completed using reference TRBV28 and TRBJ1-1, is DVKVTQSSRYLVKRTGEKVFLECVQDMDHENMFWYRQDPGLGLRLIYFSYDVKMKEKGDIPEGYSVSREKKERFSLILESASTNQTSMYLCASTTGAYRNTEAFFGQGTRLTVV.

The chain joins TRBV7-6 to TRBJ2-5; D unclear. V lost 5 bases and J lost 2, with 18 bases in between. Looked up from germline, CDR1 is SGHVS and CDR2 is FNYEAQ. The CDR3 is made up of 16 amino acids. CDR3: CASSPNSFHLQETQYF. The CDR3 DNA reads TGTGCCAGCAGCCCCAACTCGTTCCACCTACAAGAGACCCAGTACTTC.

The chain has TRBV20-1 and TRBJ1-4; D is undetermined. CDR3 length: 11 residues. V dropped 5 bases and J dropped 9 bases, with 10 bases sitting between them. Germline assignment: CDR1 DFQATT and CDR2 SNEGSKA (reference sequence). The CDR3 coding sequence is TGCAGTGCTCCTGACGATCAAAAACTGTTTTTT. Translating gives CSAPDDQKLFF.

This clone turned up a few times. The chain recombines TRBV11-3 with TRBJ1-2, with D uncertain. CDR3 length: 13 residues. Germline assignment: CDR1 SGHNT and CDR2 YENEEA. V was clipped by 3 bases and J by 2 bases, with 7 bases between them. CDR3 amino acids: CASSFTGNYGYTF. CDR3 coding DNA: TGTGCCAGCAGCTTCACCGGAAACTATGGCTACACCTTC.

The chain uses TRBV27 and TRBJ2-7, with 11 bases that match TRBD2. Germline V lookup: CDR1 MNHEY, CDR2 SMNVEV (reference sequence). Trimming at V came to 7 bases and at J to 2 bases, leaving 4 bases not matched to a gene. The CDR3 is 14 amino acids. The CDR3 reads CASTPSGRPYEQYF. The CDR3 nucleotides read TGTGCCAGCACCCCTAGCGGGAGGCCCTACGAGCAGTACTTC.

The rearrangement links TRBV4-3 to TRBJ1-2, with D hard to call. This CDR3 comprises 13 residues. Germline V gene lookup returns CDR1 LGHNA and CDR2 YSLEER. The ends were cut back, 0 bases at V and 2 bases at J, with 4 bases in the middle. CDR3 sequence (DNA): TGCGCCAGCAGCCAAGATAAAAACTATGGCTACACCTTC. Its translation is CASSQDKNYGYTF.

The rearrangement uses TRBV18 and TRBJ1-1; weak D call: TRBD1 (6 bases). The CDR3 runs to 15 residues. CDR1 is KGHSH, CDR2 LQKENI, per germline. V shed 4 bases and J shed 4 bases, with 16 bases lying between them. The CDR3 DNA is TGTGCCAGCTCACGAAGCAGGGGCGAGGGCACTGAAGCTTTCTTT. The encoded protein is CASSRSRGEGTEAFF.

The rearrangement links TRBV28 to TRBJ1-1, with D perhaps TRBD1 (5 bases). Trimming took off 6 bases at V and 8 bases at J, with 10 bases between the two ends. The CDR3 is 11 amino acids. CDR1 and CDR2 (germline): MDHEN, SYDVKM. The CDR3 region is CASSVNREAFF. Here the CDR3 DNA reads TGTGCCAGCAGCGTCAACAGGGAAGCTTTCTTT.

The genes are TRBV16 and TRBJ2-2; weak D call: TRBD2 (5 bases). The CDR3 is 13 residues long. Germline assignment: CDR1 KGHSY and CDR2 FQNENV. V was pared by 2 bases and J by 5 bases, with 6 bases between. The CDR3 reads CASSQGSTGELFF. The CDR3, as DNA: TGTGCCAGCAGCCAAGGGAGTACCGGGGAGCTGTTTTTT.